This section outlines one T cell receptor (beta chain) sequence together with its context. The CDR3 is 16 amino acids. The germline V gene has CDR1 MDHEN and CDR2 SYDVKM. With 7 bases removed from V and 3 bases from J, the gap between germline ends came to 19 bases. The data derive from a study of technical replicates of blood from a few donors. Profiling relied on immunoSEQ multiplex PCR, and the TCRdb table lists in-frame clones only, not all of them. This table holds 75,000 to 90,000 clones, around 95% found once. The chain uses TRBV28 and TRBJ1-3; tentative D call: TRBD1 (5 bases). The clonotype comes from a human donor in good health. The sample taken for sequencing was T cells isolated from PBMCs. CDR3 sequence: CASTETTGSGGNTIYF. The CDR3, as DNA: TGTGCCAGCACCGAAACAACAGGTTCTGGTGGAAACACCATATATTTT.